Listed here are 16 T cell receptor beta chains from one sample, sequenced in a study of neoadjuvant anti-PD-1 for oral cavity cancer. The data were produced by immunoSEQ multiplex PCR, yet TCRdb's version contains in-frame clones alone and is incomplete. The sample includes about 14,000 clones, 60% to 80% of them seen just once. The sample consisted of PBMCs, taken before nivolumab (anti-PD-1) treatment. The receptors derive from a person aged 40 to 85 with oral cavity squamous cell carcinoma.

The chain carries TRBV7-9 and TRBJ1-1; a possible D gene is TRBD1 (5 bases). V was clipped by 5 bases and J by 7 bases, with 17 bases between them. Germline CDR1 SEHNR, CDR2 FQNEAQ (reference sequence). This CDR3 comprises 14 residues. CDR3 DNA: TGTGCCAGCAGCGCCAATGGGGGATTCGGTGAAGCTTTCTTT. Its protein product is CASSANGGFGEAFF.

This clone was counted between two and nine times. The V and J genes are TRBV18 and TRBJ1-5; D is possibly TRBD1 (5 bases). Trimming took off 1 base at V and 7 bases at J, with 14 bases between the two ends. Germline assignment: CDR1 KGHSH and CDR2 LQKENI. The CDR3 has 15 residues. Here the CDR3 reads CASSPQGQGVQPQHF. The CDR3 coding sequence is TGTGCCAGCTCACCACAAGGGCAGGGTGTGCAGCCCCAGCATTTT.

This clone has just a few counts. This chain connects TRBV19 to TRBJ1-1; 7 nucleotides align to TRBD1. The CDR3 has 14 amino acids. CDR1 and CDR2 from the germline V gene are LNHDA and SQIVND (reference sequence). V lost 7 bases and J lost 5; bases outside the gene matches: 10. The CDR3 bases are TGTGCCAGTACTCTACAGGGGAGAGGGACTGAAGCTTTCTTT. Translating gives CASTLQGRGTEAFF.

This clone was found once. The chain uses TRBV6-6 and TRBJ2-7, with 7 positions matching TRBD2. CDR3 length: 11 amino acids. Germline V gene lookup returns CDR1 MNHNY and CDR2 SVGAGI (reference sequence). Trimming at V came to 8 bases and at J to 2 bases, leaving 0 bases not matched to a gene. In nucleotides, the CDR3 is TGTGCCAGCGGGAGGGCCTACGAGCAGTACTTC. Amino acids: CASGRAYEQYF.

The chain carries TRBV6-1 and TRBJ2-7; D tentatively fits TRBD1 or TRBD2 (5 bases each). This CDR3 has 15 amino acids. The V and J ends lost 1 base and 3 bases respectively, with 13 bases between them. CDR1 and CDR2 from the germline V gene are MNHNS and SASEGT. As DNA, the CDR3 is TGTGCCAGCAGTGAAGGGGGGTCTAGGGTCTACGAGCAGTACTTC. Translated, it gives CASSEGGSRVYEQYF.

The V gene is TRBV7-9, the J gene TRBJ2-1, with D perhaps given as TRBD1 or TRBD2 (6 bases each). The CDR3 has 17 amino acids. With 5 bases removed from V and 5 bases from J, the gap between germline ends came to 22 bases. Germline values: CDR1 SEHNR, CDR2 FQNEAQ (reference sequence). The CDR3 spells CASSLSLGGVLDNEQFF. The CDR3 coding sequence is TGTGCCAGCAGCCTGTCCCTCGGGGGCGTTTTAGACAATGAGCAGTTCTTC.

The chain joins TRBV27 to TRBJ2-3; 7 positions agree with TRBD1. The V gene's germline CDR1 is MNHEY and CDR2 SMNVEV (reference sequence). J was trimmed by 0 bases and V by 3 bases; bases with no gene match: 3. The CDR3 spans 15 residues. As DNA, the CDR3 is TGTGCCAGCAGTTTTGGGACAGCCAGCACAGATACGCAGTATTTT. As protein: CASSFGTASTDTQYF.

The chain has TRBV7-8 and TRBJ2-7; perhaps TRBD1 as D (6 bases). CDR1 SGHVS and CDR2 FQNEAQ come from the germline V gene. This CDR3 has 15 amino acids. Trimming cost V 1 base and J 3 bases, with 13 bases left between them. In nucleotides, the CDR3 is TGTGCCAGCAGCTTAGACCGCGACAGGCGCTACGAGCAGTACTTC. Translated: CASSLDRDRRYEQYF.

The chain uses TRBV2 and TRBJ1-1; 7 bases agree with TRBD1. CDR1 is SNHLY and CDR2 is FYNNEI in the germline V gene. There are 15 residues in the CDR3. Trimming removed 6 bases from V and 0 bases from J; junction bases left unmatched: 7. Written as DNA, the CDR3 is TGTGCCAGCAGGGTATTACAGGGGTTGAACACTGAAGCTTTCTTT. Encoded protein: CASRVLQGLNTEAFF.

This chain connects TRBV6-5 to TRBJ1-2, with 7 bases identical to TRBD1. CDR3 length: 15 residues. V dropped 4 bases and J dropped 5; count of bases not matched to a gene: 10. The germline V gene encodes CDR1 MNHEY and CDR2 SVGAGI. Written as DNA, the CDR3 is TGTGCCAGCAGTTCAGCCGGGACAGTTATTTATGGCTACACCTTC. Translation: CASSSAGTVIYGYTF.

This chain links TRBV11-1 with TRBJ1-1; the match to TRBD1 covers 10 bases. CDR1 SGHAT and CDR2 FQDESV come from the germline V gene (reference sequence). V lost 6 bases and J lost 2; bases outside the gene matches: 3. This CDR3 has 14 amino acids. The CDR3 is CASRRDRGNTEAFF. CDR3 sequence (DNA): TGTGCCAGCAGGAGGGACAGGGGAAACACTGAAGCTTTCTTT.

This clone was recorded once. The chain links TRBV9 to TRBJ1-2; D not certain. The CDR3 runs 13 residues. V lost 1 base and J 2 bases, leaving 6 bases between the germline ends. In germline, CDR1 is SGDLS, CDR2 YYNGEE. The CDR3 bases are TGTGCCAGCAGCGTAACCGAAAACTATGGCTACACCTTC. Translating it yields CASSVTENYGYTF. Using reference TRBV9 and TRBJ1-2 for the parts outside the CDR3, the full variable domain is DSGVTQTPKHLITATGQRVTLRCSPRSGDLSVYWYQQSLDQGLQFLIQYYNGEERAKGNILERFSAQQFPDLHSELNLSSLELGDSALYFCASSVTENYGYTFGSGTRLTVV.

The chain is built from TRBV28 and TRBJ1-1, with 7 bases that match TRBD1. In germline, CDR1 is MDHEN, CDR2 SYDVKM. The J segment lost 7 bases and the V segment lost 5 bases, leaving 16 bases of the junction unmatched. The CDR3 contains 16 residues. The CDR3 nucleotides read TGTGCCAGCAGTCCCGTAAGGGGGGGCAGGGGGAGTGAAGCTTTCTTT. Its translation is CASSPVRGGRGSEAFF.

This clone appeared a single time. V and J are TRBV15 and TRBJ2-5; TRBD2 agrees at 7 bases. V was clipped by 5 bases and J by 7 bases; unmatched bases: 7. The CDR3 contains 13 residues. CDR1 and CDR2 (germline): LNHNV, YYDKDF (reference sequence). CDR3 nucleotide sequence: TGTGCCACCAGCGCCGGAGGGGAGGGGACCCAGTACTTC. It specifies CATSAGGEGTQYF. Complete variable domain (other parts from reference TRBV15 and TRBJ2-5): DAMVIQNPRYQVTQFGKPVTLSCSQTLNHNVMYWYQQKSSQAPKLLFHYYDKDFNNEADTPDNFQSRRPNTSFCFLDIRSPGLGDTAMYLCATSAGGEGTQYFGPGTRLLVL.

This sequence joins TRBV7-6 and TRBJ2-4; TRBD2 agrees at 7 bases. Germline CDR1 reads SGHVS; CDR2 reads FNYEAQ. This CDR3 has 13 residues. With V trimmed by 3 bases and J by 8 bases, 4 bases remained unmatched. The CDR3 here is CASSLGGGDIQYF. The CDR3 nucleotides read TGTGCCAGCAGCTTGGGGGGAGGGGACATTCAGTACTTC.

This clone has only a few counts. The chain employs TRBV5-1 and TRBJ2-7; D might be TRBD2 (5 bases). The CDR3 is 14 amino acids. Germline V gene data show CDR1 as SGHRS and CDR2 as YFSETQ. With 4 bases removed from V and 2 bases from J, the gap between germline ends came to 13 bases. The CDR3 spells CASSPGRVPYEQYF. The CDR3 bases are TGCGCCAGCAGCCCCGGGCGGGTGCCCTACGAGCAGTACTTC.